This TCR beta chain was recovered during a study of vaccination and CD4 T cells after COVID-19. With the Oncomine TCR Beta short-read assay, DNA from cultured CD4+ T cells was sequenced. TCRdb reprocessed the PCR reads with MiXCR, giving one entry per CDR3 protein. The data contain around 21,000 distinct CDR3 sequences, approximately 49% of them singletons. The V gene's germline CDR1 is DFQATT and CDR2 SNEGSKA (reference sequence). This CDR3 has 15 amino acids. As concerns this clonotype: Its specificity is not known. One end of the junction varies from germline; a read error may be responsible.

The treatment: approximately 11-day PBMC culture with coronavirus spike peptide pools or control peptides (ViraFEST assay). The clonotype was recovered from a human donor who had recovered from COVID-19. The genes are TRBV20-1 and TRBJ2-5; 9 bases fit TRBD1. The sequencing input was CD4+ T cells from blood, cultured in vitro. The DNA for the CDR3 is TGCGGTGCCCCCTCGCCCGGGACAGGGAGCGAGACCCAGTACTTC. Its protein product is CGAPSPGTGSETQYF.